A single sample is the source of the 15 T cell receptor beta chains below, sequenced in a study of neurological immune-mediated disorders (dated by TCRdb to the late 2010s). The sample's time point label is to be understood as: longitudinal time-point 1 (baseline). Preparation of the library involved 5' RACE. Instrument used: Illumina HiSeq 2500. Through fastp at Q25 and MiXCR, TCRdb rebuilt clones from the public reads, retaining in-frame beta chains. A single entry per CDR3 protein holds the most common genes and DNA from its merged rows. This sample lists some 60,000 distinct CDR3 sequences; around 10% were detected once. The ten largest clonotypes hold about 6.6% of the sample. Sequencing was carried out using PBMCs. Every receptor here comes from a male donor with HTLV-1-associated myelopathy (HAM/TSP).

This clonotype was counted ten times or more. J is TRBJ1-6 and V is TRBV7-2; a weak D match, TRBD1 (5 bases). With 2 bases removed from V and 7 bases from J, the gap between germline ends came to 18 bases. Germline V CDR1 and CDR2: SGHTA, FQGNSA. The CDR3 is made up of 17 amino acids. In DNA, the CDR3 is TGTGCCAGCAGCTTAAGCCCATACAGGTCCCCAAATTCACCCCTCCACTTT. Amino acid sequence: CASSLSPYRSPNSPLHF.

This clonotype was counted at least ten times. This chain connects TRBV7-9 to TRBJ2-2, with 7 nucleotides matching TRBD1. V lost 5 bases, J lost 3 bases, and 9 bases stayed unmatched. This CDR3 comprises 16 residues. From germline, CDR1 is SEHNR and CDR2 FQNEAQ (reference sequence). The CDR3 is CASSPPRQGDTGELFF. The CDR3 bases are TGTGCCAGCAGCCCTCCTCGACAGGGAGACACCGGGGAGCTGTTTTTT.

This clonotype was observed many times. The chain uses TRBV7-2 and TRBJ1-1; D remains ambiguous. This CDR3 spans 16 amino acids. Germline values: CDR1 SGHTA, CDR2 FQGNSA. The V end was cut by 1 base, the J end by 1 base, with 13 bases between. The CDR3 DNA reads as TGTGCCAGCAGCTTAGTTGGGGTCAGAAAGAACACTGAAGCTTTCTTT. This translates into CASSLVGVRKNTEAFF.

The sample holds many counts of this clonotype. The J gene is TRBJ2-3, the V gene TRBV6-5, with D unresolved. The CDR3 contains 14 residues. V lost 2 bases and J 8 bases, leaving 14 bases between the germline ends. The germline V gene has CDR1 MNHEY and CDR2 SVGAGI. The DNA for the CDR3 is TGTGCCAGCAGTTACCTATCCGGAGTTGGTACGCAGTATTTT. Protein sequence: CASSYLSGVGTQYF.

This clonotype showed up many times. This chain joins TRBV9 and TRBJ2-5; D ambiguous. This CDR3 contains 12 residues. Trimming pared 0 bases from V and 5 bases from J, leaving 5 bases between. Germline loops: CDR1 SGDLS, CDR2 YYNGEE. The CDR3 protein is CASSVVGETQYF. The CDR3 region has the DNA TGTGCCAGCAGCGTAGTCGGCGAGACCCAGTACTTC.

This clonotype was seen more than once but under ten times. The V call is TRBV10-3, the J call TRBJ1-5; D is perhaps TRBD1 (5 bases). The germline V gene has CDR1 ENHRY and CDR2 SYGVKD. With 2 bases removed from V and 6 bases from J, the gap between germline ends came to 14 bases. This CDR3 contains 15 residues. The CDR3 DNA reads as TGTGCCATCAGTGAGCAAGGTGGGGCAGTTCAGCCCCAGCATTTT. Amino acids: CAISEQGGAVQPQHF.

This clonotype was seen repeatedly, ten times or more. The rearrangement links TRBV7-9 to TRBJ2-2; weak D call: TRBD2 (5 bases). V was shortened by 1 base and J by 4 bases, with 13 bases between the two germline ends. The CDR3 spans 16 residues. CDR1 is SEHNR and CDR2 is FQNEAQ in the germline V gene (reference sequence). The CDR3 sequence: CASSLVSGTLTGELFF. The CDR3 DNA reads TGTGCCAGCAGCTTAGTCTCGGGAACACTCACCGGGGAGCTGTTTTTT.

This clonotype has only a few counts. The CDR3 is CASRVGESQPQHF. CDR3 DNA sequence: TGCGCCAGCAGAGTAGGGGAGAGTCAGCCCCAGCATTTT. This chain connects TRBV5-1 to TRBJ1-5, with D possibly TRBD1 on 5 matching bases. V shed 5 bases and J shed 6 bases, with 12 bases lying between them. Germline values: CDR1 SGHRS, CDR2 YFSETQ. The CDR3 length is 13 residues.

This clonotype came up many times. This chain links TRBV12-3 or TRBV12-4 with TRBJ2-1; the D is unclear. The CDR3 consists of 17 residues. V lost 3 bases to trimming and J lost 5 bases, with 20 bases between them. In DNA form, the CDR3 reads TGTGCCAGCAGTTTTCGGATGCAGCTAGAAACTGACAATGAGCAGTTCTTC. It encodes CASSFRMQLETDNEQFF.

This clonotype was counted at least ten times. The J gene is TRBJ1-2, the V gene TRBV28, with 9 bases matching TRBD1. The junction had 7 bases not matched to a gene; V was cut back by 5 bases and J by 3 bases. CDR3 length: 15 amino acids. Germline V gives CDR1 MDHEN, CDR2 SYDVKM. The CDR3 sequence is CASSTYRGRDYGYTF. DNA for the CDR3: TGTGCCAGCAGTACGTACAGGGGGCGCGACTATGGCTACACCTTC.

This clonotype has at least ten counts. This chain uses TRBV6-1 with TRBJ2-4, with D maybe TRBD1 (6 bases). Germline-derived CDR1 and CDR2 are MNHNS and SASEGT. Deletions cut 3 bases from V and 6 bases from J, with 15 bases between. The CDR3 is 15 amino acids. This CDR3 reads CASSDRRGAGNIQYF. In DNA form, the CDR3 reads TGTGCCAGCAGTGACCGCAGGGGCGCAGGAAACATTCAGTACTTC.

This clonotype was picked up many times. The CDR3 loop is CASSSQFEGAGDTQYF. DNA for the CDR3: TGTGCCAGCAGTTCCCAGTTCGAGGGGGCAGGGGATACGCAGTATTTT. The V gene is TRBV12-3 or TRBV12-4, the J gene TRBJ2-3; TRBD1 matches 7 bases. V dropped 4 bases and J dropped 6; count of bases not matched to a gene: 13. CDR3 length: 16 residues.

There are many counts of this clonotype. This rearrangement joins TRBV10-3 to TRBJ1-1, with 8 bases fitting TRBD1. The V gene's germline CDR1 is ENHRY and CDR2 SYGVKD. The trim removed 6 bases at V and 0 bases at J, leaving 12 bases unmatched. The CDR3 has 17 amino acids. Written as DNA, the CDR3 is TGTGCCATCAGGGGGGCAGGGGGCGCCGGGATGAACACTGAAGCTTTCTTT. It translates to CAIRGAGGAGMNTEAFF.

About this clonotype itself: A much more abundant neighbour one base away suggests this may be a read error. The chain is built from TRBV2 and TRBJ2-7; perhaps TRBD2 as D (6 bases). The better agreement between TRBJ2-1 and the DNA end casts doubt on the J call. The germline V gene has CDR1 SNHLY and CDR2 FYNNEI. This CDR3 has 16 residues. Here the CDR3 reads CASSETRLAQRYEQFF. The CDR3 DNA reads TGTGCCAGCAGTGAAACTCGTCTAGCGCAGAGATACGAGCAGTTCTTC.

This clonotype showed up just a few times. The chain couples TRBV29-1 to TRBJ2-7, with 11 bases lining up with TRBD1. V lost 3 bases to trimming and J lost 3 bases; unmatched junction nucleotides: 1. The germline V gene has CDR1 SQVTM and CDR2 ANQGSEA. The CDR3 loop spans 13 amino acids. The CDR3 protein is CSVDGTGGYEQYF. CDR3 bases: TGCAGCGTTGATGGGACAGGGGGCTACGAGCAGTACTTC.